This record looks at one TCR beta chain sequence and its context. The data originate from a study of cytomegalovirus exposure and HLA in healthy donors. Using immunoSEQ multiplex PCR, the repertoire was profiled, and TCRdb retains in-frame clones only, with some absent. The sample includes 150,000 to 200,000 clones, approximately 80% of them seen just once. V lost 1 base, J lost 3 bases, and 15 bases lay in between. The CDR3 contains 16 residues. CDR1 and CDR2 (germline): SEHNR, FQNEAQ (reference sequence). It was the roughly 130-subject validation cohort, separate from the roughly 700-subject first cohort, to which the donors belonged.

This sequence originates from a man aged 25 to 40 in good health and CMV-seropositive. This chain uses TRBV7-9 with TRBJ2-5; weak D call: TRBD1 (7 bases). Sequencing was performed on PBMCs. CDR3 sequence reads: CASSLGFGGGEETQYF. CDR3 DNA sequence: TGTGCCAGCAGCTTAGGTTTCGGAGGGGGCGAAGAGACCCAGTACTTC. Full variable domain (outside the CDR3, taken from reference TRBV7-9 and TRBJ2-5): DTGVSQNPRHKITKRGQNVTFRCDPISEHNRLYWYRQTLGQGPEFLTYFQNEAQLEKSRLLSDRFSAERPKGSFSTLEIQRTEQGDSAMYLCASSLGFGGGEETQYFGPGTRLLVL.